This T cell receptor beta chain appears in the sequencing data of a study of blood T cell repertoires in COVID-19. Study-wide context: The study drew acute and convalescent COVID-19 samples from the United States, Italy and Spain. Sources were T cells, B-cell-depleted T cells, or PBMCs; the material itself was cDNA or gDNA.

Under the authors' procedure: The assay estimated nucleated cells by amplifying reference gene primers. Measured with immunoSEQ multiplex PCR; TCRdb has only the in-frame clones, and not every one. From that table come the V and J calls and clone size; the DNA was used to work out D and trimming. The sample consists of tens of thousands of clones, 75% to 90% of them appearing once. This CDR3 has 15 residues. Trimming pared 4 bases from V and 8 bases from J, leaving 18 bases between. Looked up from germline, CDR1 is SGHTA and CDR2 is FQGNSA. The chain employs TRBV7-2 and TRBJ2-1; D not certain. The receptor comes from a human donor in a cohort sampled during active COVID-19. Specimen: peripheral blood. The CDR3 DNA follows: TGTGCCAGCAGCTCCCGGAGTGGTAGGTACGATGAGCAGTTCTTC. It yields the protein CASSSRSGRYDEQFF.